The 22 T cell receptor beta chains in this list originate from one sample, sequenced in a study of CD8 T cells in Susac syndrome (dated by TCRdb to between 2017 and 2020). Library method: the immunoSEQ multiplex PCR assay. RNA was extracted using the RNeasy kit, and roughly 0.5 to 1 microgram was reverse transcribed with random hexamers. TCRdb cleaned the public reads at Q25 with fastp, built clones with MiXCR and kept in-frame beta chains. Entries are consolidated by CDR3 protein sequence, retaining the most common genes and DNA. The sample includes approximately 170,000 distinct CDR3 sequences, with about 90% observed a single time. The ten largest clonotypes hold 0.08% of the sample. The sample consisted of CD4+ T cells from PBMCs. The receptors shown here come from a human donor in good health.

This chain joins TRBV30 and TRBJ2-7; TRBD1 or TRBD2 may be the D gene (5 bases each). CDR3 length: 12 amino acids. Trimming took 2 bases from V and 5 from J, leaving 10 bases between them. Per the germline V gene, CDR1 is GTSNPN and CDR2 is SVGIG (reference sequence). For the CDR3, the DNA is TGTGCCTGGAGTCGGGGCTACAACGAGCAGTACTTC. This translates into CAWSRGYNEQYF.

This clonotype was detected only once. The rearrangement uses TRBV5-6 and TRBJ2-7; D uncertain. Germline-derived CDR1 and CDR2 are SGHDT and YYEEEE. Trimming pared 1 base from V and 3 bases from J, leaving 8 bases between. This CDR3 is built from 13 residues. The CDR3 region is CASSLKVIYEQYF. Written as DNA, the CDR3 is TGTGCCAGCAGCTTGAAGGTTATCTACGAGCAGTACTTC.

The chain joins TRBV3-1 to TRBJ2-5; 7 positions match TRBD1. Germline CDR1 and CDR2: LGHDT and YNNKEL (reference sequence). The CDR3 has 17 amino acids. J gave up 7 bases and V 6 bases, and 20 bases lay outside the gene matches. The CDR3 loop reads CASSQSGPGQRGGTQYF. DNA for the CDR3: TGTGCCAGCAGTCAATCCGGTCCGGGACAGAGAGGAGGGACCCAGTACTTC.

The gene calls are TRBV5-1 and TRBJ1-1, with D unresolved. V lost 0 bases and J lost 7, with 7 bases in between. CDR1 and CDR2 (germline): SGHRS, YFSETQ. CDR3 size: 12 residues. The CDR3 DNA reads TGCGCCAGCAGCTTGGGGGCCGGTGAAGCTTTCTTT. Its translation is CASSLGAGEAFF.

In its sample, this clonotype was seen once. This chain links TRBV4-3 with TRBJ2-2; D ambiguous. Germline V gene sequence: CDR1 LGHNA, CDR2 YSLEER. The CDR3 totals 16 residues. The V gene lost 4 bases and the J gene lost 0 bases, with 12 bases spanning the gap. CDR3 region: CASSRGDSTNTGELFF. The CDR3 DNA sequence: TGCGCCAGCAGCCGTGGGGATTCGACGAACACCGGGGAGCTGTTTTTT.

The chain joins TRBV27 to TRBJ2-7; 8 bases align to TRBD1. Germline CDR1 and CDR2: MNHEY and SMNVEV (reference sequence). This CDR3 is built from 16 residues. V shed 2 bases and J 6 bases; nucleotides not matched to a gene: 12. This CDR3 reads CASSLNPGGGFGEQYF. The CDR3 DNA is TGTGCCAGCAGTTTAAATCCAGGGGGCGGCTTTGGCGAGCAGTACTTC.

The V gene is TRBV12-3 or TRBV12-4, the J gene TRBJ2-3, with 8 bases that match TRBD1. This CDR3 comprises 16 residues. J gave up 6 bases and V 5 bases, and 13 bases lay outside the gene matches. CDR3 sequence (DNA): TGTGCCAGCAGTCCCCGGGACAGGCGGGATCGGGATACGCAGTATTTT. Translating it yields CASSPRDRRDRDTQYF.

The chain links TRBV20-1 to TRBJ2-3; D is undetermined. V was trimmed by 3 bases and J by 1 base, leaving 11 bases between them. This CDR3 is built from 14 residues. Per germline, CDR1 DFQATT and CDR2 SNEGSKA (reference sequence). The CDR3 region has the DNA TGCAGTGCTAGGAACAGCATCGGCACAGATACGCAGTATTTT. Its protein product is CSARNSIGTDTQYF.

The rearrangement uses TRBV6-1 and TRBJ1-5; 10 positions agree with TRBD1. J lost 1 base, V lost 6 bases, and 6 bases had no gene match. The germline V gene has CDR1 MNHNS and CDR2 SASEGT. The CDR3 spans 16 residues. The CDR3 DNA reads TGTGCCAGCAGGACAGGGGGCGCCTGGAGCAATCAGCCCCAGCATTTT. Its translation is CASRTGGAWSNQPQHF.

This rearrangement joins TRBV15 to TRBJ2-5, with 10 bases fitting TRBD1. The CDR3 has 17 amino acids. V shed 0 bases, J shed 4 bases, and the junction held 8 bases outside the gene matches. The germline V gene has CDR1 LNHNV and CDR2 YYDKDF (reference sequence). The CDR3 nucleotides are TGTGCCACCAGCAGAGAATCCCCGGGACAGGGGATAGAGACCCAGTACTTC. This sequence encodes CATSRESPGQGIETQYF.

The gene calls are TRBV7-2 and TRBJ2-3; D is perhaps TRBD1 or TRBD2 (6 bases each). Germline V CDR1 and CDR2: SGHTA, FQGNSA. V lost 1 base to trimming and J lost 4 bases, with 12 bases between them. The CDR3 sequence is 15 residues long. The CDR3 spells CASSLDGGRADTQYF. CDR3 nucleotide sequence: TGTGCCAGCAGCTTAGATGGGGGGCGGGCAGATACGCAGTATTTT. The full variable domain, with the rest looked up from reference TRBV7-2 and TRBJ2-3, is GAGVSQSPSNKVTEKGKDVELRCDPISGHTALYWYRQSLGQGLEFLIYFQGNSAPDKSGLPSDRFSAERTGGSVSTLTIQRTQQEDSAVYLCASSLDGGRADTQYFGPGTRLTVL.

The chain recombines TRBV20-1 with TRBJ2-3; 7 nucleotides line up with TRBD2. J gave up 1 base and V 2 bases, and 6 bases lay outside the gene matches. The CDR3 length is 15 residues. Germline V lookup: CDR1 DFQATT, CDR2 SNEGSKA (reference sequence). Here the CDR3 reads CSARSLTSGTDTQYF. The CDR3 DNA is TGCAGTGCTAGATCCCTTACTAGCGGCACAGATACGCAGTATTTT.

The CDR3 region has the DNA TGTGCCAGCAGTCTCAGACAGGGACAGGGGAGCAATCAGCCCCAGCATTTT. Translating it yields CASSLRQGQGSNQPQHF. The rearrangement uses TRBV6-2 or TRBV6-3 and TRBJ1-5, with 10 bases fitting TRBD1. The CDR3 has 17 amino acids. Trimming cost V 5 bases and J 1 base; bases outside gene matches: 8. Germline assignment: CDR1 MNHEY and CDR2 SVGEGT.

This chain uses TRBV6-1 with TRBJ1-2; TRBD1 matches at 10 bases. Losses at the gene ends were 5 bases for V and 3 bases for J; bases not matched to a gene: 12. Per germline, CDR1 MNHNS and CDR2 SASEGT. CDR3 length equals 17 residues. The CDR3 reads CASSRRDRGAEYYGYTF. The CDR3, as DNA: TGTGCCAGCAGTCGCCGGGACAGGGGCGCGGAGTACTATGGCTACACCTTC.

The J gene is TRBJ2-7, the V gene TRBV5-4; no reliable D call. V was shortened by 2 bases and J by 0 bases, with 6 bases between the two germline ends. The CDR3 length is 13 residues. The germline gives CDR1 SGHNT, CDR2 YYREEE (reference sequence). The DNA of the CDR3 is TGTGCCAGCAGCTTAGGCAACTCCTACGAGCAGTACTTC. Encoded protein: CASSLGNSYEQYF.

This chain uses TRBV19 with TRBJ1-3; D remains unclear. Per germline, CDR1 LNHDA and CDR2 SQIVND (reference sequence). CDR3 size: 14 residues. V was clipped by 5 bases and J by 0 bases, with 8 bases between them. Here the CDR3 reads CASSLGTSGNTIYF. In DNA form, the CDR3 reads TGTGCCAGTAGTCTCGGAACCTCTGGAAACACCATATATTTT.

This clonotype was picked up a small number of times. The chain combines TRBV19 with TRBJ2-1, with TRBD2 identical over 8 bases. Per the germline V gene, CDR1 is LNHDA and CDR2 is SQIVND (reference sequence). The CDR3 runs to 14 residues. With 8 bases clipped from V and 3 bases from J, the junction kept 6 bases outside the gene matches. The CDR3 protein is CASCSGIFYNEQFF. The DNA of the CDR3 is TGTGCCAGTTGTAGCGGGATCTTCTACAATGAGCAGTTCTTC. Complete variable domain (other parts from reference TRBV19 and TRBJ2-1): DGGITQSPKYLFRKEGQNVTLSCEQNLNHDAMYWYRQDPGQGLRLIYYSQIVNDFQKGDIAEGYSVSREKKESFPLTVTSAQKNPTAFYLCASCSGIFYNEQFFGPGTRLTVL.

The CDR3 DNA follows: TGTGCCAGCAGTTTCCTTAGCGGGAGTATCAATGAGCAGTTCTTC. Its translation: CASSFLSGSINEQFF. V is TRBV27 and J is TRBJ2-1; 9 bases map to TRBD2. CDR1 and CDR2 from the germline V gene are MNHEY and SMNVEV (reference sequence). The V gene end was trimmed by 3 bases and the J gene end by 6 bases; junction bases not matched to a gene: 6. The CDR3 consists of 15 residues.

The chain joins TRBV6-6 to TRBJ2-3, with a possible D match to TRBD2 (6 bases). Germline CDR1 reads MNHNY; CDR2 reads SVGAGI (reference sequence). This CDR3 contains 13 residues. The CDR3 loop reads CAGGGPSTDTQYF. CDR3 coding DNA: TGTGCGGGGGGTGGGCCTAGCACAGATACGCAGTATTTT.

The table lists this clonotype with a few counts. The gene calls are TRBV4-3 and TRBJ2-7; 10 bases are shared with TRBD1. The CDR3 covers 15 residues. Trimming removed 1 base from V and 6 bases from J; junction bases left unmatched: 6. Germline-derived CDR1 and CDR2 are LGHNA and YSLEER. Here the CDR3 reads CASSQAGTGVSEQYF. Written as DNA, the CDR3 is TGCGCCAGCAGCCAAGCCGGGACAGGGGTCTCCGAGCAGTACTTC.

CDR3 DNA: TGTGCCAGCAGTTACGACCGGGACCACGAGCAGTACTTC. Protein sequence: CASSYDRDHEQYF. This sequence joins TRBV6-2 or TRBV6-3 and TRBJ2-7, with D perhaps being TRBD1 or TRBD2 (5 bases each). This CDR3 is 13 amino acids long. Germline V gene data show CDR1 as MNHEY and CDR2 as SVGEGT. Between the trimmed V and J ends, which lost 2 bases and 5 bases, there was a span of 10 bases.

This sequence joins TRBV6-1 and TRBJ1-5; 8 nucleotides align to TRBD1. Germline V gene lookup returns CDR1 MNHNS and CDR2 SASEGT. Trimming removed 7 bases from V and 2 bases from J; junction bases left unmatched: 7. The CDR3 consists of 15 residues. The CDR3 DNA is TGTGCCAGCATTAATCCGGGACAGGGCAATCAGCCCCAGCATTTT. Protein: CASINPGQGNQPQHF.